This entry features one TCR beta chain sequence. It lacks a known antigen. One base away there is no much larger clone; base qualities are not given. This entry belongs to a study of response to subunit inactivated influenza vaccine (dated by TCRdb to the late 2010s). Study-level background: The study used deep quantitative T cell receptor repertoire profiling to track responses to a trivalent subunit inactivated influenza vaccine. On the study overall, not on this receptor specifically: According to the authors, only a limited number of new T cells may be recruited by each seasonal influenza vaccination.

The CDR3 covers 16 residues, taking in both the cysteine and the phenylalanine. Only CDR3 DNA remains: 48 bases, in frame from the first base. Between the V and J ends, shortened by 2 bases and 2 bases respectively, the junction contains 14 bases. The germline V gene specifies KGHSH as CDR1 and LQKENI as CDR2. Library construction relied on RT-PCR. Sequencing relied on an Illumina HiSeq 2500. The raw public reads went through TCRdb reprocessing: fastp at Q25, MiXCR clone calling, in-frame beta chains kept. Identical CDR3 proteins give one entry, which carries the most common genes and DNA. The sample yields fewer than 550,000 distinct CDR3 sequences; around 25% were counted once. The top ten hold under 2.5% of the sample.

The starting material was CD4+ T cells sorted from PBMCs, obtained 4 to 6 days after vaccination. The chain is encoded by TRBV18 joined to TRBJ2-3, and the D gene may be TRBD2, 5 bases matching. The sequence was collected from a man aged 50 to 59 who received an inactivated influenza vaccine. Donor details come from another sample of the same person, matched by shared clones. The CDR3 here reads CASSPEGTTYTDTQYF. The DNA reads TGTGCCAGCTCACCAGAGGGAACCACATACACAGATACGCAGTATTTT.